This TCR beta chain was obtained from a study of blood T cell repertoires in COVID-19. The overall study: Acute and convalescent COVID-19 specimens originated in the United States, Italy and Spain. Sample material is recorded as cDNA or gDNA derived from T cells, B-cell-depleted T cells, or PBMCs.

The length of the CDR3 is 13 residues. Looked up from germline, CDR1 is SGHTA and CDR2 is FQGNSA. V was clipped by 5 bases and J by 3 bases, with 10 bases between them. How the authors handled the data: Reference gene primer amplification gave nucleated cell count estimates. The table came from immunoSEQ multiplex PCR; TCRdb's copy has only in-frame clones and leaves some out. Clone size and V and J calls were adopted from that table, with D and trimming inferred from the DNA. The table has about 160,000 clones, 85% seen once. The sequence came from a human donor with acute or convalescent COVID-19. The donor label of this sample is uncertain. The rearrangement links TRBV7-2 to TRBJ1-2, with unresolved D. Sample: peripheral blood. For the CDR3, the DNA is TGTGCCAGCAGCACTGACATCTACTATGGCTACACCTTC. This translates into CASSTDIYYGYTF.